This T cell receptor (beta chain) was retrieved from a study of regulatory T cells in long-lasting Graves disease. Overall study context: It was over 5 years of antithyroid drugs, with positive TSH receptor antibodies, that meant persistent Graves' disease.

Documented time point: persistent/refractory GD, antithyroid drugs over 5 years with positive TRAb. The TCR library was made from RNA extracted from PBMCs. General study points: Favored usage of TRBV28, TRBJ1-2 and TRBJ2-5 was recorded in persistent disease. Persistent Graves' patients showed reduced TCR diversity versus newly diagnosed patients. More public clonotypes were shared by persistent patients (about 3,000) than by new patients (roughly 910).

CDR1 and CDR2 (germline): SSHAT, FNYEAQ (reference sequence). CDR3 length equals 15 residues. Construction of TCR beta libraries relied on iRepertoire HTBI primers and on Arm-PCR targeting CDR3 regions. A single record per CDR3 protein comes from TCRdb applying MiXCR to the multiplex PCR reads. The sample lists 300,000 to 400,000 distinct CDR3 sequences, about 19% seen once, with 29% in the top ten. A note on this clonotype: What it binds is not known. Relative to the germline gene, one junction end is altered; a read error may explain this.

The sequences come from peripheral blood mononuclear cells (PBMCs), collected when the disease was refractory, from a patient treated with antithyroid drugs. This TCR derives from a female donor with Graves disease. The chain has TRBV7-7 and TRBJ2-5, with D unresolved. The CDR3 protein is CASSLVAGYQETQYF. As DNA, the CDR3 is TGTGCTAGCAGCTTAGTAGCCGGATACCAAGAGACCCAGTACTTC.